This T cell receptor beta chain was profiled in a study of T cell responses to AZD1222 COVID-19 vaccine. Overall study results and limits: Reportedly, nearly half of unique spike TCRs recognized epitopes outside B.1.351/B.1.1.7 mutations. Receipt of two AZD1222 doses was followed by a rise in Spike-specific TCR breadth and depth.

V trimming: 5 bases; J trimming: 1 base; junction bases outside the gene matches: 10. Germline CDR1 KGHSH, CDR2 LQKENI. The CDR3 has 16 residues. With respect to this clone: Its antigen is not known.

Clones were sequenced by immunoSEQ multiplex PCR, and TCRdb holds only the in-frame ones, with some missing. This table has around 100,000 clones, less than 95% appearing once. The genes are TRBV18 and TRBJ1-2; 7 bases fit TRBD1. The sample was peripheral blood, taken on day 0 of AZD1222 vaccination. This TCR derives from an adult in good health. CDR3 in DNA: TGTGCCAGCTCAAGTACCGGGACAGAGATTAACTATGGCTACACCTTC. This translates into CASSSTGTEINYGYTF.